This TCR beta chain comes out of a study of CD8 T cells in ankylosing spondylitis. Ten or more counts support this clonotype. TCRdb independently ran MiXCR on the 5' RACE reads; one entry per CDR3 protein. The sample holds approximately 220,000 distinct CDR3 sequences; roughly 24% are singletons and the top ten take around 6.3%. Sequencing was performed on blood, either unsorted or a sorted T cell fraction (not recorded which). The receptor's source is a male donor with ankylosing spondylitis or in good health (not recorded which).

CDR3 nucleotides: TGCAGTGCCCCACGGACAGTCACCTACGAGCAGTACTTC. Translation gives CSAPRTVTYEQYF. This rearrangement joins TRBV20-1 to TRBJ2-7, with a tentative D call TRBD1 (6 bases). Germline lookup yields CDR1 DFQATT and CDR2 SNEGSKA (reference sequence). The CDR3 has 13 residues. Deletions cut 6 bases from V and 2 bases from J, with 14 bases between.